A single sample is the source of the 3 T cell receptor beta chains below, sequenced in a study of human T cells and chemical hapten exposure. Specified time point: patch test 1, 2 weeks after DPC sensitization. Described treatment: therapeutic diphenylcyclopropenone sensitization with weekly scalp DPC. From the RACE reads, TCRdb called clonotypes with MiXCR, one entry per CDR3 protein. The data hold nearly 80,000 distinct CDR3 sequences, with around 10% observed a single time. This material consisted of whole blood, taken in connection with sensitization to the hapten diphenylcyclopropenone (DPC). These receptors were collected from a woman between 45 and 60 years old with alopecia areata. Some clones in this sample may be carry-over from other donors' samples.

The CDR3 sequence is CASSKRREGPEQFF. The DNA for the CDR3 is TGTGCCAGTAGTAAGCGACGGGAGGGCCCTGAGCAGTTCTTC. The gene calls are TRBV19 and TRBJ2-1, with 8 nucleotides matching TRBD2. Germline values: CDR1 LNHDA, CDR2 SQIVND (reference sequence). The CDR3 extends over 14 amino acids. Losses at the gene ends were 4 bases for V and 9 bases for J; bases not matched to a gene: 8.

This clonotype was observed a single time. A read error may explain this, as a much larger clone is one base away. The CDR3 DNA reads as TGTGCCAGCAAGAACCCTTTACAGCCCCAGCATTTT. Protein product: CASKNPLQPQHF. The chain carries TRBV21-1 and TRBJ1-5. TRBV21-1 is deemed a pseudogene. CDR3 length: 12 residues.

This clonotype came up a few times. This sequence joins TRBV10-3 and TRBJ2-3, with 10 bases that match TRBD2. The V gene end was trimmed by 7 bases and the J gene end by 4 bases; junction bases not matched to a gene: 5. Germline lookup yields CDR1 ENHRY and CDR2 SYGVKD. The CDR3 is 14 residues long. The CDR3 is CAIKASGSSDTQYF. CDR3 coding DNA: TGTGCCATCAAAGCTAGCGGGAGTTCAGATACGCAGTATTTT.